The 21 T cell receptor beta chains in this list originate from one sample, sequenced in a study of blood T cell repertoires in COVID-19. Measured with immunoSEQ multiplex PCR; TCRdb has only the in-frame clones, and not every one. Here the sample spans around 70,000 clones, roughly nine tenths being singletons. Sequenced material: peripheral blood. The receptors were gathered from a human donor in a cohort sampled during active COVID-19.

The J gene is TRBJ2-1, the V gene TRBV5-4, with a weak D call TRBD1 (6 bases). Germline V gene lookup returns CDR1 SGHNT and CDR2 YYREEE (reference sequence). There are 17 residues in the CDR3. Trimming took 4 bases from V and 1 from J, leaving 18 bases between them. The CDR3 DNA follows: TGTGCCAGCAGCCGCGCACGCTCAGGGGCATCCTACAATGAGCAGTTCTTC. This codes for CASSRARSGASYNEQFF.

Details on this clone: The same CDR3 is also encoded by other DNA sequences in this sample. V gene TRBV28 combines with J gene TRBJ2-7, with TRBD1 matching 7 bases. Germline V lookup: CDR1 MDHEN, CDR2 SYDVKM. CDR3 length: 14 amino acids. The V segment lost 2 bases and the J segment 2 bases; nucleotides outside the gene matches: 3. CDR3 loop: CASSLPGTAYEQYF. For the CDR3, the DNA is TGTGCCAGCAGTTTACCCGGGACAGCCTACGAGCAGTACTTC. The full variable domain, its missing parts supplied by reference TRBV28 and TRBJ2-7, is DVKVTQSSRYLVKRTGEKVFLECVQDMDHENMFWYRQDPGLGLRLIYFSYDVKMKEKGDIPEGYSVSREKKERFSLILESASTNQTSMYLCASSLPGTAYEQYFGPGTRLTVT.

CDR3 protein: CASSQVLAGGGETQYF. The DNA of the CDR3 is TGTGCCAGCAGCCAAGTTTTAGCGGGAGGAGGAGAGACCCAGTACTTC. This chain connects TRBV4-2 to TRBJ2-5; 10 bases fit TRBD2. Germline V gene data show CDR1 as LGHNA and CDR2 as YNFKEQ. V trimming: 1 base; J trimming: 4 bases; junction bases outside the gene matches: 6. The CDR3 contains 16 residues.

This rearrangement joins TRBV6-4 to TRBJ2-3, with 8 bases matching TRBD2. The CDR3 spans 15 residues. J was trimmed by 4 bases and V by 2 bases; bases with no gene match: 5. Germline V lookup: CDR1 MRHNA, CDR2 SNTAGT. The CDR3 spells CASSDAGGDPDTQYF. CDR3 DNA: TGTGCCAGCAGTGACGCGGGGGGCGACCCAGATACGCAGTATTTT.

J is TRBJ2-3 and V is TRBV27; 8 bases are shared with TRBD1. Germline CDR1 reads MNHEY; CDR2 reads SMNVEV (reference sequence). This CDR3 spans 14 amino acids. V was pared by 3 bases and J by 1 base, with 0 bases of the junction left unmatched. The CDR3 nucleotides are TGTGCCAGCAGTTTGGACAGGGGCACAGATACGCAGTATTTT. This sequence encodes CASSLDRGTDTQYF.

CDR3 nucleotide sequence: TGTGCCAGCAGCGTAGAGCCAGCGGGAACGTACGAGCAGTACTTC. Residues: CASSVEPAGTYEQYF. The chain has TRBV9 and TRBJ2-7, with 7 bases that match TRBD2. The V gene end was trimmed by 0 bases and the J gene end by 4 bases; junction bases not matched to a gene: 7. Germline loops: CDR1 SGDLS, CDR2 YYNGEE. This CDR3 is built from 15 residues.

J is TRBJ2-5 and V is TRBV7-3; 8 nucleotides match TRBD2. This CDR3 spans 13 amino acids. The germline CDR1 and CDR2 sequences are SGHTA and FQGTGA. V was clipped by 6 bases and J by 2 bases; unmatched bases: 2. The CDR3 DNA sequence: TGTGCCAGCAGACCTAGCGGGCAAGAGACCCAGTACTTC. Residues: CASRPSGQETQYF.

This chain connects TRBV5-1 to TRBJ2-3, with 12 bases aligning to TRBD2. This CDR3 has 14 residues. Germline V CDR1 and CDR2: SGHRS, YFSETQ. Unmatched junction bases numbered 1, after V lost 3 bases and J lost 5 bases. This CDR3 reads CASSWTSGKDTQYF. In nucleotides, the CDR3 is TGCGCCAGCAGCTGGACTAGCGGGAAAGATACGCAGTATTTT.

V gene TRBV5-4 combines with J gene TRBJ2-7, with D tentatively TRBD2 (6 bases). Trimming pared 5 bases from V and 1 base from J, leaving 16 bases between. There are 15 residues in the CDR3. Germline V CDR1 and CDR2: SGHNT, YYREEE (reference sequence). CDR3 bases: TGTGCCAGCAGGCGTCACGGGACTCAGTCCTACGAGCAGTACTTC. This codes for CASRRHGTQSYEQYF.

The chain combines TRBV3-1 (or the pseudogene TRBV3-2) with TRBJ2-7; D is unresolved. Per the germline V gene, CDR1 is LGHDT and CDR2 is YNNKEL (reference sequence). Between the trimmed V and J ends, which lost 0 bases and 13 bases, there was a span of 16 bases. The CDR3 spans 13 residues. This CDR3 is CASSQDRYVGLYF. The CDR3 DNA reads TGTGCCAGCAGCCAAGATCGTTATGTGGGCCTCTACTTC.

Written as DNA, the CDR3 is TGTGCCATCAGTAAAGAAACTAGTCGCACAGATACGCAGTATTTT. This codes for CAISKETSRTDTQYF. This rearrangement joins TRBV10-3 to TRBJ2-3, with a possible D match to TRBD2 (5 bases). With 5 bases removed from V and 1 base from J, the gap between germline ends came to 13 bases. This CDR3 spans 15 amino acids. Germline V gene data show CDR1 as ENHRY and CDR2 as SYGVKD.

The rearrangement uses TRBV2 and TRBJ1-4, with unresolved D. Germline V gene lookup returns CDR1 SNHLY and CDR2 FYNNEI. The V end was cut by 3 bases, the J end by 1 base, with 6 bases between. The CDR3 covers 14 residues. In DNA, the CDR3 is TGTGCCAGCAGTGACCCGGGAACTAATGAAAAACTGTTTTTT. Its translation is CASSDPGTNEKLFF.

The chain recombines TRBV5-1 with TRBJ1-1, with D perhaps TRBD1 (6 bases). Germline values: CDR1 SGHRS, CDR2 YFSETQ. V was shortened by 4 bases and J by 3 bases, with 13 bases between the two germline ends. CDR3 size: 14 residues. The CDR3 DNA follows: TGCGCCAGCAGCAATGGCGCAGGGGACACTGAAGCTTTCTTT. It translates to CASSNGAGDTEAFF. The whole variable domain, remainder taken from reference TRBV5-1 and TRBJ1-1, is KAGVTQTPRYLIKTRGQQVTLSCSPISGHRSVSWYQQTPGQGLQFLFEYFSETQRNKGNFPGRFSGRQFSNSRSEMNVSTLELGDSALYLCASSNGAGDTEAFFGQGTRLTVV.

This chain uses TRBV9 with TRBJ2-5; TRBD1 aligns across 9 bases. The germline gives CDR1 SGDLS, CDR2 YYNGEE. Trimming at V came to 0 bases and at J to 1 base, leaving 1 base not matched to a gene. The CDR3 length is 15 residues. CDR3 amino acids: CASSVGGQGQETQYF. The CDR3, as DNA: TGTGCCAGCAGCGTAGGGGGACAGGGCCAAGAGACCCAGTACTTC.

This chain links TRBV28 with TRBJ2-3; D perhaps matches TRBD2 (6 bases). This CDR3 spans 14 amino acids. With 5 bases removed from V and 5 bases from J, the gap between germline ends came to 14 bases. Germline CDR1 reads MDHEN; CDR2 reads SYDVKM. The CDR3 spells CASSKVGRGDTQYF. CDR3 DNA sequence: TGTGCCAGCAGTAAGGTCGGGCGGGGAGATACGCAGTATTTT.

This rearrangement joins TRBV7-9 to TRBJ2-7; tentatively, D is TRBD2 (5 bases). V lost 5 bases, J lost 10 bases, and 15 bases lay in between. Germline loops: CDR1 SEHNR, CDR2 FQNEAQ (reference sequence). There are 12 residues in the CDR3. The CDR3: CASSQDGKYQYF. CDR3 nucleotide sequence: TGTGCCAGCAGCCAAGACGGGAAGTACCAGTACTTC.

The chain is built from TRBV7-2 and TRBJ2-7; TRBD2 aligns across 8 bases. The CDR3 contains 15 residues. Trimming took 3 bases from V and 2 from J; bases not matched to a gene: 6. Germline V gene sequence: CDR1 SGHTA, CDR2 FQGNSA. The CDR3 bases are TGTGCCAGCAGCTTTTCCGGGAGGGCTACCTACGAGCAGTACTTC. It yields the protein CASSFSGRATYEQYF.

The chain employs TRBV7-6 and TRBJ2-2; D not resolved. Trimming left V 5 bases short and J 4 bases short, with 8 bases between. From germline, CDR1 is SGHVS and CDR2 FNYEAQ. The CDR3 is 13 residues long. Written as DNA, the CDR3 is TGTGCCAGCAGCCGATCGGGCACCGGGGAGCTGTTTTTT. Its protein is CASSRSGTGELFF.

CDR3 in amino acids: CASSTRTVQPQHF. The CDR3 bases are TGTGCCAGTAGTACCCGGACAGTTCAGCCCCAGCATTTT. V usage is TRBV19 and J usage is TRBJ1-5; possibly TRBD1 for D (6 bases). Germline CDR1 reads LNHDA; CDR2 reads SQIVND (reference sequence). V was pared by 4 bases and J by 6 bases, with 10 bases between. CDR3 length: 13 amino acids.

The chain combines TRBV5-1 with TRBJ2-3, with 7 nucleotides matching TRBD1. CDR3 length equals 15 residues. Trimming took 1 base from V and 4 from J; bases not matched to a gene: 6. The germline V gene encodes CDR1 SGHRS and CDR2 YFSETQ. The CDR3 protein is CASSLTGVVADTQYF. The CDR3 nucleotides are TGCGCCAGCAGCTTGACAGGGGTTGTGGCAGATACGCAGTATTTT.

V is TRBV27 and J is TRBJ2-5; 10 bases agree with TRBD1. The V gene end was trimmed by 5 bases and the J gene end by 5 bases; junction bases not matched to a gene: 8. The CDR3 has 15 amino acids. CDR1 is MNHEY and CDR2 is SMNVEV in the germline V gene (reference sequence). As DNA, the CDR3 is TGTGCCAGCAGTACGCGACAGGGGGCATCGGAGACCCAGTACTTC. Its protein is CASSTRQGASETQYF.